Following are 18 T cell receptor beta chains from one sample sequenced in a study of graft-versus-host responses after intestinal transplantation. Libraries were prepared by immunoSEQ multiplex PCR; TCRdb keeps only in-frame clonotypes and omits some of them. In the table there are approximately 12,000 clones, approximately 76% of which are singletons. Lamina propria and intraepithelial lymphocytes were released by processing graft tissue. The sequences come from ileum tissue, collected 23 days after intestinal transplant. The receptors were gathered from a human patient who received an intestinal transplant, so some T cells may come from the graft donor.

The chain has TRBV15 and TRBJ1-1, with a possible D match to TRBD1 (6 bases). V shed 0 bases and J shed 8 bases, with 16 bases lying between them. The CDR3 sequence is 15 residues long. CDR1 and CDR2 from the germline V gene are LNHNV and YYDKDF (reference sequence). The CDR3 reads CATSRDRGATGEAFF. The CDR3 coding sequence is TGTGCCACCAGCAGAGATAGGGGGGCAACAGGGGAAGCTTTCTTT.

The gene calls are TRBV19 and TRBJ1-4; 12 nucleotides line up with TRBD1. The CDR3 consists of 17 residues. V was pared by 7 bases and J by 4 bases, with 10 bases of the junction left unmatched. CDR1 is LNHDA, CDR2 SQIVND, per germline (reference sequence). CDR3 bases: TGTGCCAGTAACCCAGGGACAGGGGGCTTTGGTAATGAAAAACTGTTTTTT. This sequence encodes CASNPGTGGFGNEKLFF.

The CDR3 DNA is TGTGCCAGCAGCCTGTATAATAGGGACTACCTGAACACCGGGGAGCTGTTTTTT. Its translation: CASSLYNRDYLNTGELFF. The chain uses TRBV5-4 and TRBJ2-2, with 7 bases lining up with TRBD2. The V gene end was trimmed by 4 bases and the J gene end by 1 base; junction bases not matched to a gene: 13. The germline V gene encodes CDR1 SGHNT and CDR2 YYREEE (reference sequence). This CDR3 comprises 18 residues. The full variable domain, with the rest looked up from reference TRBV5-4 and TRBJ2-2, is ETGVTQSPTHLIKTRGQQVTLRCSSQSGHNTVSWYQQALGQGPQFIFQYYREEENGRGNFPPRFSGLQFPNYSSELNVNALELDDSALYLCASSLYNRDYLNTGELFFGEGSRLTVL.

This chain connects TRBV12-5 to TRBJ2-1; the D is unclear. Germline CDR1 and CDR2: LGHNT and FRNRAP. V gave up 2 bases and J gave up 6 bases, with 8 bases separating them. The CDR3 runs to 13 residues. CDR3 loop: CASGLSSGNEQFF. The CDR3 bases are TGTGCTAGTGGTTTGAGTAGTGGCAATGAGCAGTTCTTC.

The chain links TRBV11-1 to TRBJ2-7; D is unclear. Germline V gene lookup returns CDR1 SGHAT and CDR2 FQDESV (reference sequence). The CDR3 extends over 15 amino acids. V was clipped by 5 bases and J by 1 base, with 15 bases between them. Here the CDR3 DNA reads TGTGCCAGCAGCCCCACTAAACTCCATTCCTACGAGCAGTACTTC. Protein product: CASSPTKLHSYEQYF. Full variable domain (missing parts from reference TRBV11-1 and TRBJ2-7): EAEVAQSPRYKITEKSQAVAFWCDPISGHATLYWYRQILGQGPELLVQFQDESVVDDSQLPKDRFSAERLKGVDSTLKIQPAELGDSAMYLCASSPTKLHSYEQYFGPGTRLTVT.

J is TRBJ2-3 and V is TRBV11-3; D is perhaps TRBD1 (5 bases). Trimming removed 5 bases at V and 4 bases at J, with 10 bases between. Germline CDR1 and CDR2: SGHNT and YENEEA. This CDR3 is built from 13 residues. The CDR3 sequence is CASSRGGADTQYF. The CDR3 coding sequence is TGTGCCAGCAGCAGGGGTGGGGCAGATACGCAGTATTTT.

This chain connects TRBV7-2 to TRBJ2-6; D uncertain. The germline V gene encodes CDR1 SGHTA and CDR2 FQGNSA. The CDR3 contains 15 residues. Trimming left V 6 bases short and J 0 bases short, with 9 bases between. The CDR3 reads CASRRGISGANVLTF. CDR3 bases: TGTGCCAGCAGAAGAGGTATCTCTGGGGCCAACGTCCTGACTTTC.

The V gene is TRBV11-2, the J gene TRBJ1-5; D is ambiguous. Between the trimmed V and J ends, which lost 5 bases and 4 bases, there was a span of 9 bases. Per the germline V gene, CDR1 is SGHAT and CDR2 is FQNNGV. The CDR3 has 13 residues. The CDR3 region is CASSQAGNQPQHF. CDR3 bases: TGTGCCAGCAGCCAGGCCGGAAATCAGCCCCAGCATTTT.

A note on this clone: The germline gene is not matched at one end of the junction; a read error may be the cause. The rearrangement joins TRBV30 to TRBJ2-5; no firm D call. Germline V gene lookup returns CDR1 GTSNPN and CDR2 SVGIG (reference sequence). CDR3 length: 13 amino acids. The CDR3 loop reads CAWSIGRGETRYF. CDR3 bases: TGTGCCTGGAGTATCGGGCGAGGTGAGACCCGGTACTTC. The whole variable domain, remainder taken from reference TRBV30 and TRBJ2-5, is SQTIHQWPATLVQPVGSPLSLECTVEGTSNPNLYWYRQAAGRGLQLLFYSVGIGQISSEVPQNLSASRPQDRQFILSSKKLLLSDSGFYLCAWSIGRGETRYFGPGTRLLVL.

A single count supports this clone. The chain combines TRBV9 with TRBJ2-7, with TRBD2 matching over 7 bases. V gave up 4 bases and J gave up 6 bases; unmatched junction bases: 7. This CDR3 spans 13 amino acids. The germline V gene has CDR1 SGDLS and CDR2 YYNGEE. CDR3 amino acids: CASSLRGGIEQYF. The CDR3 nucleotides are TGTGCCAGCAGCCTCCGGGGAGGGATCGAGCAGTACTTC.

The chain uses TRBV30 and TRBJ1-2; the D gene is possibly TRBD1 (6 bases). The CDR3 has 13 amino acids. The V end was cut by 8 bases, the J end by 4 bases, with 17 bases between. Germline CDR1 and CDR2: GTSNPN and SVGIG (reference sequence). The CDR3 coding sequence is TGTGCCGGACTCCAGGGGCATGGCTATGGCTACACCTTC. It encodes CAGLQGHGYGYTF.

The chain combines TRBV28 with TRBJ1-6, with 9 nucleotides matching TRBD1. CDR1 MDHEN and CDR2 SYDVKM come from the germline V gene. This CDR3 is built from 13 residues. After removal of 2 bases from V and 10 bases from J, the junction contained 0 bases not matched to a gene. The DNA for the CDR3 is TGTGCCAGCAGTTTAACAGGGGGCTCACCCCTCCACTTT. Encoded protein: CASSLTGGSPLHF.

This clone was seen a few times. The rearrangement links TRBV6-4 to TRBJ2-1, with 10 bases aligning to TRBD2. Germline CDR1 MRHNA, CDR2 SNTAGT. The CDR3 consists of 16 residues. V lost 4 bases, J lost 2 bases, and 5 bases stayed unmatched. CDR3 nucleotides: TGTGCCAGCAGTGCAGTAGCGGGGGGTCCCTACAATGAGCAGTTCTTC. This encodes CASSAVAGGPYNEQFF.

The chain has TRBV5-5 and TRBJ2-7, with 9 bases identical to TRBD1. Per the germline V gene, CDR1 is SGHKS and CDR2 is YYEKEE (reference sequence). This CDR3 is 15 amino acids long. V was clipped by 1 base and J by 4 bases; unmatched bases: 6. In DNA, the CDR3 is TGTGCCAGCAGCTTGAACAGGGGGCGGACGTACGAGCAGTACTTC. Its protein is CASSLNRGRTYEQYF.

V usage is TRBV5-1 and J usage is TRBJ1-6; D gene unclear. The V end was cut by 0 bases, the J end by 10 bases, with 11 bases between. Germline values: CDR1 SGHRS, CDR2 YFSETQ. The CDR3 length is 14 residues. The CDR3: CASSLAAGRSPLHF. CDR3 nucleotides: TGCGCCAGCAGCTTGGCGGCGGGGAGGTCACCCCTCCACTTT.

In this sample, this clone turned up a few times. The rearrangement uses TRBV18 and TRBJ2-5; 9 bases line up with TRBD2. The length of the CDR3 is 16 residues. CDR1 and CDR2 (germline): KGHSH, LQKENI. Losses at the gene ends were 2 bases for V and 4 bases for J; bases not matched to a gene: 8. CDR3 region: CASSPDAGGGGETQYF. CDR3 nucleotides: TGTGCCAGCTCACCAGACGCGGGAGGGGGAGGAGAGACCCAGTACTTC.

This rearrangement joins TRBV7-2 to TRBJ1-2; TRBD1 matches at 9 bases. The V and J ends lost 5 bases and 5 bases, in that order; junction bases with no gene match: 6. This CDR3 spans 14 amino acids. Germline CDR1 is SGHTA and CDR2 is FQGNSA. CDR3 in DNA: TGTGCCAGCAGCCACAGGGACAGGGAGTATGGCTACACCTTC. Protein sequence: CASSHRDREYGYTF.

The V call is TRBV5-6, the J call TRBJ2-1; D might be TRBD1 (5 bases). The germline V gene has CDR1 SGHDT and CDR2 YYEEEE. The CDR3 sequence is 16 residues long. Deletions cut 4 bases from V and 2 bases from J, with 16 bases between. Here the CDR3 DNA reads TGTGCCAGCAGCCGAATGACAGAGCTGGCCTACAATGAGCAGTTCTTC. Translated, it gives CASSRMTELAYNEQFF.